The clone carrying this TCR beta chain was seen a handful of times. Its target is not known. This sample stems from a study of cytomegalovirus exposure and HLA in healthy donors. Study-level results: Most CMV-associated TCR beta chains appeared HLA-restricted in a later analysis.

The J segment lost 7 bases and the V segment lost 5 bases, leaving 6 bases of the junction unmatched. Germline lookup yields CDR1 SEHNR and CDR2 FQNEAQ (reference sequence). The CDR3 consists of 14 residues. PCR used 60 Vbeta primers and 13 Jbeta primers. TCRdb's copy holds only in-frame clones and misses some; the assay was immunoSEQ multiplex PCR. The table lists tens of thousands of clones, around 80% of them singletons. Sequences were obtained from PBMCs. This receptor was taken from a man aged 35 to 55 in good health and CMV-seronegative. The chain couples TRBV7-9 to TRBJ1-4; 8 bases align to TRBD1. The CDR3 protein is CASSRVQGGEKLFF. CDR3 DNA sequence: TGTGCCAGCAGCCGCGTACAGGGGGGTGAAAAACTGTTTTTT. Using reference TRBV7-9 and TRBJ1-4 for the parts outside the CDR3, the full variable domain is DTGVSQNPRHKITKRGQNVTFRCDPISEHNRLYWYRQTLGQGPEFLTYFQNEAQLEKSRLLSDRFSAERPKGSFSTLEIQRTEQGDSAMYLCASSRVQGGEKLFFGSGTQLSVL.